These 8 T cell receptor beta chains originate from one sample sequenced in a study of T-cell memory formation after mild COVID-19. From the 5' RACE reads, TCRdb called clonotypes with MiXCR, one entry per CDR3 protein. The sample lists tens of thousands of distinct CDR3 sequences, around 13% occurring once. Sequencing was done on a sample of PBMCs or a T cell subset sorted from them (not recorded which). These receptor sequences come from an adult woman who had mild COVID-19 (a few samples of this study predate the infection). Cell type and time point are not known.

The rearrangement uses TRBV2 and TRBJ2-1; D is unresolved. The CDR3 spans 13 residues. V was clipped by 3 bases and J by 1 base, with 4 bases between them. Germline CDR1 is SNHLY and CDR2 is FYNNEI. CDR3 region: CASSERSYNEQFF. The CDR3 DNA reads TGTGCCAGCAGTGAGCGGTCCTACAATGAGCAGTTCTTC.

The chain carries TRBV4-1 and TRBJ1-1; TRBD1 aligns across 7 bases. Trimming removed 1 base from V and 3 bases from J; junction bases left unmatched: 5. CDR1 is MGHRA, CDR2 YSYEKL, per germline. CDR3 length: 15 amino acids. The DNA for the CDR3 is TGCGCCAGCAGCCAAGGACAGGGCGGGGACACTGAAGCTTTCTTT. Its translation: CASSQGQGGDTEAFF.

This clonotype has a handful of counts. V is TRBV6-6 and J is TRBJ1-5; maybe TRBD1 (5 bases). The ends were cut back, 2 bases at V and 4 bases at J, with 15 bases in the middle. Germline V gene sequence: CDR1 MNHNY, CDR2 SVGAGI (reference sequence). This CDR3 is 16 amino acids long. CDR3 in DNA: TGTGCCAGCAGTTACCTAAGCCTGGAGGGGAATCAGCCCCAGCATTTT. Translating it yields CASSYLSLEGNQPQHF.

This chain joins TRBV7-8 and TRBJ2-3, with TRBD2 identical over 11 bases. This CDR3 spans 15 amino acids. The ends lost 6 bases at V and 2 bases at J; junction bases unmatched: 4. Looked up from germline, CDR1 is SGHVS and CDR2 is FQNEAQ. CDR3 residues: CASSPSGGPTDTQYF. CDR3 DNA sequence: TGTGCCAGCAGTCCTAGCGGGGGGCCCACAGATACGCAGTATTTT.

This clonotype occurred many times. V is TRBV7-2 and J is TRBJ2-2; TRBD2 agrees at 13 bases. The germline V gene has CDR1 SGHTA and CDR2 FQGNSA. The J segment lost 5 bases and the V segment lost 5 bases, leaving 11 bases of the junction unmatched. The CDR3 runs 18 residues. CDR3 nucleotides: TGTGCCAGCAGCCTGGGGGGACTAGCGGGACGGAGGACCGGGGAGCTGTTTTTT. As protein: CASSLGGLAGRRTGELFF.

This rearrangement joins TRBV4-1 to TRBJ2-1; 8 bases fit TRBD2. Per the germline V gene, CDR1 is MGHRA and CDR2 is YSYEKL. This CDR3 has 14 amino acids. J gave up 6 bases and V 5 bases, and 6 bases lay outside the gene matches. Here the CDR3 DNA reads TGCGCCAGCAGCTTACTAGCGGCCAGCAATGAGCAGTTCTTC. It translates to CASSLLAASNEQFF.

There are a few counts of this clonotype. The rearrangement uses TRBV12-3 or TRBV12-4 and TRBJ2-7; D unresolved. The CDR3 is made up of 14 amino acids. V dropped 6 bases and J dropped 0 bases, with 12 bases sitting between them. CDR3 amino acids: CASSRPSGSYEQYF. The CDR3 DNA reads TGTGCCAGCAGCCGACCTTCGGGCTCCTACGAGCAGTACTTC.

This clonotype was observed a handful of times. This chain links TRBV7-8 with TRBJ2-6; 10 nucleotides align to TRBD1. Germline loops: CDR1 SGHVS, CDR2 FQNEAQ. The CDR3 runs to 16 residues. Trimming cost V 6 bases and J 4 bases; bases outside gene matches: 6. The CDR3 spells CASSSGQGSGANVLTF. In nucleotides, the CDR3 is TGTGCCAGCAGTTCGGGACAGGGGTCCGGGGCCAACGTCCTGACTTTC.